This T cell receptor beta chain originates from a study of blood T cell repertoires in COVID-19. Participants were placed into cohorts based on the clinical history they reported. CDR3 length: 12 amino acids. Germline assignment: CDR1 DFQATT and CDR2 SNEGSKA (reference sequence). V shed 3 bases and J shed 5 bases, with 10 bases lying between them. Clones were read by immunoSEQ multiplex PCR, and TCRdb kept only the in-frame ones, dropping some. The sample yields some 190,000 clones, more than 75% seen once. Sequencing was carried out using PBMCs or T cells enriched from blood (not recorded which). J is TRBJ1-2 and V is TRBV20-1; no firm D call. The clonotype was recovered from a woman between 50 and 59 years old with acute COVID-19. The CDR3 spells CSASPTPYGYTF. In DNA form, the CDR3 reads TGCAGTGCTAGTCCGACACCTTATGGCTACACCTTC.